The T cell receptor beta chain described here comes from a study of cytomegalovirus exposure and HLA in healthy donors. The CDR3 consists of 14 residues. V gave up 6 bases and J gave up 6 bases; unmatched junction bases: 10. Per germline, CDR1 SQVTM and CDR2 ANQGSEA. Study-level findings and limits: Testing in vitro showed three CMV-associated chains specific for CMV antigens.

This clone was seen only a few times. Its antigen is not known. TCRdb's copy holds only in-frame clones and misses some; the assay was immunoSEQ multiplex PCR. Of around 220,000 clones in the sample, roughly 88% were seen once. The chain carries TRBV29-1 and TRBJ1-5; the match to TRBD1 covers 8 bases. What was sequenced was PBMCs. The sequence came from a woman between 25 and 40 years old in good health and CMV-seropositive. CDR3 residues: CSVADRGGSQPQHF. CDR3 coding DNA: TGCAGCGTCGCAGACAGGGGAGGGAGTCAGCCCCAGCATTTT.